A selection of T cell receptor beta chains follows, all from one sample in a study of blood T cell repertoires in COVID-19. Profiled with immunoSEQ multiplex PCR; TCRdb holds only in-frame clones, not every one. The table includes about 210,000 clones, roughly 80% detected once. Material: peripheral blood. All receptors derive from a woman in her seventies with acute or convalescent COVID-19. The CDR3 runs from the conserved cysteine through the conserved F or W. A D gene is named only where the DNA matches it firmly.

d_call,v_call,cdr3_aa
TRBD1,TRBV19,CASSIRRGQLFYGYTF
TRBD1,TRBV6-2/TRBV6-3,CASRHGQGVKTEAFF
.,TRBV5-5,CASRARSDSDYGYTF
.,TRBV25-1,CASRVGGGLGSPLHF
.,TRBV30,CAWTAVTSRSPLHF
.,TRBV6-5,CASGHARTYEQYF
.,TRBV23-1,CASSQVGTTPYGYTF
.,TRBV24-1,CATSDLQGRGTGGYTF
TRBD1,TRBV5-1,CASSSEGTGQETQYF
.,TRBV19,CASRTSGTLNQPQHF
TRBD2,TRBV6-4,CASGTSYGEQFF
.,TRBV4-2,CASRSRAGAFGEETQYF
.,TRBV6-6,CASSLQGSTEAFF
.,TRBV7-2,CASSSQGDSQETQYF
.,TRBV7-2,CASSLGSPGYEQYF
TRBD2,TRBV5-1,CASSPSGGGLDTQYF
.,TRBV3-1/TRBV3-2,CAQGGGDGTDTQYF
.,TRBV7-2,CASSLGTINEQFF
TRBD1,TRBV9,CASSVRQGNRETQYF
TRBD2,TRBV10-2,CASGEGLADTDTQYF
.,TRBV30,CAWSTVGEATQYF
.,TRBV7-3,CASSLSQGYEQYF
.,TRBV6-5,CASSMFGQLNTEAFF
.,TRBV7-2,CASSLRMTVPMQYF
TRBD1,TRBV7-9,CASSETGVGEKLFF
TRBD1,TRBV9,CASSATGGGVGEAFF
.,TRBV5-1,CASSGQGKTEAFF
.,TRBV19,CASTLGSGYNEQFF
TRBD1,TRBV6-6,CASNPRGLADTQYF
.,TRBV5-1,CASSLDVLGEKLFF
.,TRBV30,CARSGGTDTQYF
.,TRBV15,CATSRGGDRQFF
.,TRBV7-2,CASSLGGHETDTQYF
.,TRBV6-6,CASSSSGGNTIYF
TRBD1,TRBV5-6,CASTPSGGDGELFF
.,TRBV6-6,CASSYRGYEKLFF
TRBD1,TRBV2,CASSLGGGEKLFF
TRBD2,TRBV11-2,CASSRSGGALDTQYF
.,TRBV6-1,CASSEHWGSGNTIYF
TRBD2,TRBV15,CATSREPGGEDIQYF
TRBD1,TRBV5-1,CASSAGQGTGELFF
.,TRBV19,CASSSPGGPNTEAFF
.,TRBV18,CASSPPSGVRGQEQYF
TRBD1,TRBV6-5,CASSYSLAGTAYGYTF
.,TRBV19,CASSISGGQRNEQFF
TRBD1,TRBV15,CATSRDYPGGSGNTIYF
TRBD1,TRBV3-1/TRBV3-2,CASSAGTGNTQYF
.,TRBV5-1,CASSLGMAGENYGYTF
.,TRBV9,CASSPRLWGGEQFF
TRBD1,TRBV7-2,CASSRDREETQYF
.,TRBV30,CASTGGESFYTQYF
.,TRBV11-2,CASSFNLAGANVLTF
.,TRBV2,CASRRLRTLTGELFF
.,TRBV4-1,CASSQEWGGPALSSYNSPLHF
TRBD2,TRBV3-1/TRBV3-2,CASSQDSSGGPFGTDTQYF
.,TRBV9,CASSETLDSSETQYF
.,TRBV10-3,CAIGGDGNSPLHF
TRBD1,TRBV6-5,CASSPVMGQGTEAFF
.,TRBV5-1,CASSFRRDFTGELFF